This T cell receptor beta chain is drawn from a study of response to subunit inactivated influenza vaccine. The CDR3 covers 19 residues. CDR1 and CDR2 (germline): MNHEY, SVGAGI. The V gene end was trimmed by 2 bases and the J gene end by 3 bases; junction bases not matched to a gene: 14. This clonotype has more than one count but fewer than ten. The antigen remains undetermined. TCRdb used MiXCR to reprocess the RT-PCR reads, holding one entry per CDR3 protein. The sample includes around 470,000 distinct CDR3 sequences, 6.5% to 8% of them seen just once. General observations from the study: Authors suggested that a seasonal influenza vaccination recruits few new T cells each time.

The clonotype originates from a man aged 50 to 75 who received an inactivated influenza vaccine. The sequenced sample was PBMCs from blood, obtained approximately 25 months after vaccination. The chain carries TRBV6-5 and TRBJ2-2; 8 positions agree with TRBD2. The CDR3: CASSYRGLVISADTGELFF. As DNA, the CDR3 is TGTGCCAGCAGTTACCGGGGACTAGTAATTTCGGCGGACACCGGGGAGCTGTTTTTT.